This entry lists 2 T cell receptor beta chains sequenced from one sample in a study of shared clonotypes between healthy human individuals. CD8 cells classed as naive were CD45RO-negative and positively selected for CCR7, excluding terminally differentiated effector memory CD45RA+ cells. Produced via immunoSEQ multiplex PCR; TCRdb's table is partial and in-frame only. Among about 800,000 clones listed, roughly 96% were seen once. Sequencing was done on a sample of naive CD8+ T cells sorted from blood. These receptors all come from a man aged 25 to 45 in good health.

The chain is built from TRBV9 and TRBJ1-1; tentative D call: TRBD1 (5 bases). V lost 0 bases and J 8 bases, leaving 11 bases between the germline ends. Germline-derived CDR1 and CDR2 are SGDLS and YYNGEE. The CDR3 spans 13 residues. This CDR3 reads CASSVGQGAEAFF. The CDR3 DNA reads as TGTGCCAGCAGCGTAGGGCAGGGTGCGGAAGCTTTCTTT.

This clone was seen a single time. The chain employs TRBV5-1 and TRBJ1-3; D is possibly TRBD1 (5 bases). This CDR3 contains 14 residues. Between the trimmed V and J ends, which lost 5 bases and 1 base, there was a span of 10 bases. CDR1 SGHRS and CDR2 YFSETQ come from the germline V gene. The CDR3 sequence is CASRFDSSGNTIYF. The CDR3 bases are TGCGCCAGCAGGTTTGACAGTTCTGGAAACACCATATATTTT.